A selection of T cell receptor beta chains follows, all from one sample in a study of brain T cells in children with intractable seizures. The assay was immunoSEQ multiplex PCR, and TCRdb's table has in-frame clones only and misses some. The sample records about 80,000 clones, around nine tenths being singletons. Sample: peripheral blood, taken at surgery. The receptors were sampled from a girl aged 2 to 9 with Rasmussen encephalitis and intractable seizures. Both conserved end residues are part of each CDR3. Each record gives: D gene, clone size, V gene, J gene, CDR3 DNA, CDR3 protein. D genes are given only for firm matches. Part of the rows lack a size; the others show once, few, many or a class for expanded clones.

D gene: NA
clone size: medium-sized
V gene: TRBV7-9
J gene: TRBJ1-5
CDR3 DNA: TGTGCCAGCAGCTTAGGAGGGACGAGGCAGCCCCAGCATTTT
CDR3 protein: CASSLGGTRQPQHF

D gene: TRBD1
clone size: NA
V gene: TRBV30
J gene: TRBJ1-1
CDR3 DNA: TGTGCCTGGAGTGGGGGGACAGGGGCCCACTCTGAAGCTTTCTTT
CDR3 protein: CAWSGGTGAHSEAFF

D gene: NA
clone size: NA
V gene: TRBV7-3
J gene: TRBJ2-3
CDR3 DNA: TGTGCCAGCAGCCCAAGGCCAGATAATACGCAGTATTTT
CDR3 protein: CASSPRPDNTQYF

D gene: NA
clone size: NA
V gene: TRBV24-1
J gene: TRBJ1-2
CDR3 DNA: TGTGCCACCAGTGATATGGGTTTAGACTATGGCTACACCTTC
CDR3 protein: CATSDMGLDYGYTF

D gene: TRBD1
clone size: NA
V gene: TRBV5-6
J gene: TRBJ2-5
CDR3 DNA: TGTGCCAGCAGCTTCCTCGGACAGGGGCAAGAGACCCAGTACTTC
CDR3 protein: CASSFLGQGQETQYF

D gene: NA
clone size: NA
V gene: TRBV19
J gene: TRBJ1-1
CDR3 DNA: TGTGCCAGTAGGAGGGTGGGCCGGAACACTGAAGCTTTCTTT
CDR3 protein: CASRRVGRNTEAFF

D gene: NA
clone size: NA
V gene: TRBV19
J gene: TRBJ1-6
CDR3 DNA: TGTGCCAGTAGGAGTAAAGGGCGCGCTGGCTCCTATAATTCACCCCTCCACTTT
CDR3 protein: CASRSKGRAGSYNSPLHF

D gene: NA
clone size: NA
V gene: TRBV6-5
J gene: TRBJ1-1
CDR3 DNA: TGTGCCAGCAGTTACTCCGGCAGTTCCACTGAAGCTTTCTTT
CDR3 protein: CASSYSGSSTEAFF

D gene: NA
clone size: NA
V gene: TRBV2
J gene: TRBJ1-1
CDR3 DNA: TGTGCCAGCCGGGCCCAGGGCCAGGTGACTGAAGCTTTCTTT
CDR3 protein: CASRAQGQVTEAFF

D gene: NA
clone size: NA
V gene: TRBV5-6
J gene: TRBJ2-4
CDR3 DNA: TGTGCCAGCAGCCCATGGACCAAAGCCAAAAACATTCAGTACTTC
CDR3 protein: CASSPWTKAKNIQYF

D gene: TRBD1
clone size: once
V gene: TRBV5-1
J gene: TRBJ1-6
CDR3 DNA: TGCGCCAGCAGCCGGGGACAGGTCCTCTATAATTCACCCCTCCACTTT
CDR3 protein: CASSRGQVLYNSPLHF

D gene: NA
clone size: NA
V gene: TRBV27
J gene: TRBJ1-2
CDR3 DNA: TGTGCCAGCAGTTTATCGGGGGGGGGCCACTATGGCTACACCTTC
CDR3 protein: CASSLSGGGHYGYTF

D gene: TRBD1
clone size: NA
V gene: TRBV6-1
J gene: TRBJ1-1
CDR3 DNA: TGTGCCAGCAGTGCCCGCACTACAGGGGGCAAGAACACTGAAGCTTTCTTT
CDR3 protein: CASSARTTGGKNTEAFF

D gene: TRBD1
clone size: NA
V gene: TRBV19
J gene: TRBJ2-4
CDR3 DNA: TGTGCCAGTAGTATAGGGTGGACAGGCCCAGGAACCAAAAACATTCAGTACTTC
CDR3 protein: CASSIGWTGPGTKNIQYF

D gene: NA
clone size: NA
V gene: TRBV25-1
J gene: TRBJ1-2
CDR3 DNA: TGTGCCAGCAGTGTCACGGGCCTTAACTATGGCTACACCTTC
CDR3 protein: CASSVTGLNYGYTF

D gene: NA
clone size: NA
V gene: TRBV5-1
J gene: TRBJ2-7
CDR3 DNA: TGCGCCAGCAGCTTGAAAGGGGGTGAGTACGAGCAGTACTTC
CDR3 protein: CASSLKGGEYEQYF

D gene: NA
clone size: NA
V gene: TRBV6-6
J gene: TRBJ2-7
CDR3 DNA: TGTGCCAGCAGAGGGGGCTACGAGCAGTACTTC
CDR3 protein: CASRGGYEQYF

D gene: NA
clone size: NA
V gene: TRBV19
J gene: TRBJ1-5
CDR3 DNA: TGTGCCTCCTACGGACTTGGGAGCAATCAGCCCCAGCATTTT
CDR3 protein: CASYGLGSNQPQHF

D gene: TRBD1
clone size: NA
V gene: TRBV19
J gene: TRBJ2-7
CDR3 DNA: TGTGCCAGTAGTATAGATGGGACAGGGTCTAGCGAGCAGTACTTC
CDR3 protein: CASSIDGTGSSEQYF

D gene: NA
clone size: NA
V gene: TRBV3-1/TRBV3-2
J gene: TRBJ2-7
CDR3 DNA: TGTGCCAGCAGCCAAGGTGCCTCCTCCTACCACGAGCAGTACTTC
CDR3 protein: CASSQGASSYHEQYF

D gene: NA
clone size: NA
V gene: TRBV4-1
J gene: TRBJ1-1
CDR3 DNA: TGCGCCAGCAGCCAAGTAGGATGGAACACTGAAGCTTTCTTT
CDR3 protein: CASSQVGWNTEAFF

D gene: TRBD1
clone size: once
V gene: TRBV6-6
J gene: TRBJ2-7
CDR3 DNA: TGTGCCAGCAGTTACCGAGGGGGACAGGGTACCTACGAGCAGTACTTC
CDR3 protein: CASSYRGGQGTYEQYF

D gene: NA
clone size: NA
V gene: TRBV30
J gene: TRBJ2-1
CDR3 DNA: TGTGCCTGGGGCGGACGCCGCGCCAATGAGCAGTTCTTC
CDR3 protein: CAWGGRRANEQFF

D gene: TRBD2
clone size: NA
V gene: TRBV5-4
J gene: TRBJ2-5
CDR3 DNA: TGTGCCAGCAGCGGAGTGGGGGGGAGAAGGCAGTTCGGAGAGACCCAGTACTTC
CDR3 protein: CASSGVGGRRQFGETQYF

D gene: NA
clone size: NA
V gene: TRBV25-1
J gene: TRBJ1-1
CDR3 DNA: TGTGCCAGCAGTGATCGCCCAGGGAGGGACACTGAAGCTTTCTTT
CDR3 protein: CASSDRPGRDTEAFF

D gene: NA
clone size: NA
V gene: TRBV9
J gene: TRBJ2-3
CDR3 DNA: TGTGCCAGCAGCTTCGGAGGGGCCCTCGGGGATACGCAGTATTTT
CDR3 protein: CASSFGGALGDTQYF

D gene: NA
clone size: few
V gene: TRBV28
J gene: TRBJ2-7
CDR3 DNA: TGTGCCAGCAGTTTATCGTCGGAGGGGTCGAGGGAGCAGTACTTC
CDR3 protein: CASSLSSEGSREQYF

D gene: NA
clone size: NA
V gene: TRBV6-5
J gene: TRBJ2-7
CDR3 DNA: TGTGCCAGCAGTTATGGACAGCTGGTAATACAGGAGCAGTACTTC
CDR3 protein: CASSYGQLVIQEQYF

D gene: NA
clone size: once
V gene: TRBV12-3/TRBV12-4
J gene: TRBJ1-3
CDR3 DNA: TGTGCCAGCAGTCAACAAACTGGAAACACCATATATTTT
CDR3 protein: CASSQQTGNTIYF

D gene: NA
clone size: NA
V gene: TRBV6-6
J gene: TRBJ1-5
CDR3 DNA: TGTGCCACCAAAGAGGACAGTAAAAATCAGCCCCAGCATTTT
CDR3 protein: CATKEDSKNQPQHF

D gene: NA
clone size: NA
V gene: TRBV18
J gene: TRBJ1-2
CDR3 DNA: TGTGCCAGCTCACCACCAGGAGGGTATGGCTACACCTTC
CDR3 protein: CASSPPGGYGYTF

D gene: TRBD1
clone size: NA
V gene: TRBV18
J gene: TRBJ1-1
CDR3 DNA: TGTGCCAGCTCACCGCACCCAGGGGGCTCACGGACTGAAGCTTTCTTT
CDR3 protein: CASSPHPGGSRTEAFF

D gene: NA
clone size: NA
V gene: TRBV7-9
J gene: TRBJ1-1
CDR3 DNA: TGTGCCAGCAGCTTAGCGCTAGGATTTGGTACTGAAGCTTTCTTT
CDR3 protein: CASSLALGFGTEAFF

D gene: NA
clone size: NA
V gene: TRBV2
J gene: TRBJ2-7
CDR3 DNA: TGTGCCAGCAGTGAGGAGGGGTACTCCTCCTACGAGCAGTACTTC
CDR3 protein: CASSEEGYSSYEQYF

D gene: TRBD2
clone size: NA
V gene: TRBV27
J gene: TRBJ2-3
CDR3 DNA: TGTGCCAGCAGTCCCGTAGCGGGAACCGATACGCAGTATTTT
CDR3 protein: CASSPVAGTDTQYF

D gene: NA
clone size: NA
V gene: TRBV3-1/TRBV3-2
J gene: TRBJ1-3
CDR3 DNA: TGTGCCAGCAGCCAACATGGATTTGGAAACACCATATATTTT
CDR3 protein: CASSQHGFGNTIYF

D gene: NA
clone size: NA
V gene: TRBV21-1
J gene: TRBJ1-2
CDR3 DNA: TGTGCCAGCAGCAAAGGCCCGGACAGGGGGCCTGGAGATGGCTACACCTTC
CDR3 protein: CASSKGPDRGPGDGYTF

D gene: NA
clone size: once
V gene: TRBV11-2
J gene: TRBJ1-6
CDR3 DNA: TGTGCCAGCAGCCTCCACCCAAAGGGCCTAAATTCACCCCTCCACTTT
CDR3 protein: CASSLHPKGLNSPLHF